A selection of T cell receptor beta chains follows, all from one sample in a study of PD-1 blockade in classical Hodgkin lymphoma. Profiling relied on immunoSEQ multiplex PCR, and the TCRdb table lists in-frame clones only, not all of them. The sample includes approximately 89,000 clones, 80% to 85% of them seen just once. Material: peripheral blood mononuclear cells (PBMCs), obtained at baseline. These receptors all come from a human donor with classical Hodgkin lymphoma. The CDR3 runs from the conserved cysteine through the conserved F or W. The D gene is left open where the match is weak. The listing skips clone size in some rows; elsewhere it reads once, few, many or a size class.

cdr3_nt cdr3_aa clone_size j_call d_call v_call
TGTGCCAGCAGTGAGGGGGCTACGGTATATGGCTACACCTTC CASSEGATVYGYTF . TRBJ1-2 . TRBV2
TGTGCCAGCAGTGAATCGTGGGGGCTGGGGAGAGAGACCCAGTACTTC CASSESWGLGRETQYF . TRBJ2-5 . TRBV6-1
TGTGCCAGCAGCTACTGGACAGGTAGCAATCAGCCCCAGCATTTT CASSYWTGSNQPQHF . TRBJ1-5 TRBD1 TRBV7-8
TGTGCCAGCAGCCCCTTAGTGGCGGGAGGGTCTGAGCAGTTCTTC CASSPLVAGGSEQFF . TRBJ2-1 TRBD2 TRBV9
TGTGCCAGCAGTGTGATGGAGTTCGGGGAGCTGTTTTTT CASSVMEFGELFF . TRBJ2-2 . TRBV25-1
TGTGCCAGCAGTGTACTAGCGGGAGGCCAAGAGACCCAGTACTTC CASSVLAGGQETQYF once TRBJ2-5 TRBD2 TRBV6-1
TGTGCCAGCGAACCGGGGGGGGGAAGTGGTTATGGCTACACCTTC CASEPGGGSGYGYTF . TRBJ1-2 . TRBV2
TGCGCCAGCAGCCAAGTGGGGACAGGGGTGGGGGAGACCCAGTACTTC CASSQVGTGVGETQYF . TRBJ2-5 TRBD1 TRBV4-3
TGTGCCTGGAGTGTACCTGACAGGGCAAATTCACCCCTCCACTTT CAWSVPDRANSPLHF . TRBJ1-6 TRBD1 TRBV30
TGCGCCAGCAGGCCCAGGGAAGGGGGCACAGATACGCAGTATTTT CASRPREGGTDTQYF . TRBJ2-3 . TRBV5-1
TGTGCCAGCAGTTACTTCGACTACGAGCAGTACTTC CASSYFDYEQYF . TRBJ2-7 . TRBV6-6
TGTGCCAGCAGTTTATTCAGCCTTCCTAGCACAGATACGCAGTATTTT CASSLFSLPSTDTQYF . TRBJ2-3 . TRBV28
TGTGCCAGCAGCAAGGGGACCCGGGCAGGACATCAGCCCCAGCATTTT CASSKGTRAGHQPQHF . TRBJ1-5 . TRBV11-2
TGTGCCAGTAGTATCGGGCAGGGATTCGGAGAGACCCAGTACTTC CASSIGQGFGETQYF few TRBJ2-5 . TRBV19
TGTGCCAGCAGCTCCACAAGACTAGCGGGAGGGAGAGGGGAGCTGTTTTTT CASSSTRLAGGRGELFF . TRBJ2-2 TRBD2 TRBV7-2
TGTGCCAGCAGCCTGGTGAACACCGGGGAGCTGTTTTTT CASSLVNTGELFF . TRBJ2-2 . TRBV11-2
TGTGCCAGCATAGAGGGGACAGGGGGTTCGACAGATACGCAGTATTTT CASIEGTGGSTDTQYF . TRBJ2-3 TRBD1 TRBV28
TGTGCCAGCAGCTTAGAGGCAACCTACAATGAGCAGTTCTTC CASSLEATYNEQFF few TRBJ2-1 . TRBV7-2
TGTGCCATCAGTGAGTCTGAAGTAGCAGGGGGAGAGACCCAGTACTTC CAISESEVAGGETQYF . TRBJ2-5 TRBD1 TRBV10-3
TGCAGCGTTGGGTATGGGATGAACACCGGGGAGCTGTTTTTT CSVGYGMNTGELFF . TRBJ2-2 . TRBV29-1
TGTGCCAGCAGCCGTTTACAGGGAGTCTTTCAGGCTTTCTTT CASSRLQGVFQAFF . TRBJ1-1 . TRBV5-6
TGTGCCAGCAGGTCGCTGACAGGCAGATCCAACTATGGCTACACCTTC CASRSLTGRSNYGYTF few TRBJ1-2 . TRBV11-2
TGTGCCAGCAGCTTAGATTGGGGGGGTGAGCAGTTCTTC CASSLDWGGEQFF . TRBJ2-1 TRBD2 TRBV7-9
TGTGCCAGCAAAGGGAGTGACCCCTACAATGAGCAGTTCTTC CASKGSDPYNEQFF once TRBJ2-1 . TRBV28
TGTGCCAGCATGCCAGAAGTCTATGGCTACACCTTC CASMPEVYGYTF few TRBJ1-2 . TRBV2
TGCGCCAGCAGCTTGTGGCACGGAGGAGATGAGCAGTTCTTC CASSLWHGGDEQFF . TRBJ2-1 . TRBV5-1
TGTGCCAGCAGTGCTCAGAGGGCGAACACTGAAGCTTTCTTT CASSAQRANTEAFF many TRBJ1-1 . TRBV2
TGTGCCAGTAGCCTCGACAGGGGAGAGCAGTTCTTC CASSLDRGEQFF . TRBJ2-1 TRBD1 TRBV19
TGTGCCAGCACCGCGTACACTGAAGCTTTCTTT CASTAYTEAFF . TRBJ1-1 . TRBV2
TGTGCCAGCACCCCAGGGTGGGCCTACGAGCAGTACTTC CASTPGWAYEQYF . TRBJ2-7 . TRBV6-1
TGTGCCAGCAGTGACGGGACAGGGGGCCAGCCCCAGCATTTT CASSDGTGGQPQHF few TRBJ1-5 TRBD1 TRBV6-4